What follows is one T cell receptor beta chain and its context. Its cognate antigen is unknown. This sample is drawn from a study of shared clonotypes between healthy human individuals. CDR3 length equals 13 residues. Germline lookup yields CDR1 SEHNR and CDR2 FQNEAQ (reference sequence). Trimming took off 1 base at V and 6 bases at J, with 10 bases between the two ends. Regarding the study as a whole: The diversity represented, both genetic and in exposure history, was limited by few donors. Generally, estimated richness proved larger in naive subsets than it did in memory subsets.

Libraries were prepared by immunoSEQ multiplex PCR; TCRdb keeps only in-frame clonotypes and omits some of them. The sample includes 2 million to 2.5 million clones, just under 95% seen only once; the top ten take approximately 0.41%. The sequence was obtained from a man aged 18 to 29 in good health. Some clones in this sample may be carry-over from other donors' samples. Specimen: naive CD4+ T cells from PBMCs. Subset noted: CD45RA+ positively selected. The rearrangement uses TRBV7-9 and TRBJ2-7; possibly TRBD2 for D (6 bases). The chain's CDR3 is CASSLDVAAEQYF. DNA for the CDR3: TGTGCCAGCAGCTTAGATGTAGCGGCCGAGCAGTACTTC. The full variable domain, rest sourced from reference TRBV7-9 and TRBJ2-7, is DTGVSQNPRHKITKRGQNVTFRCDPISEHNRLYWYRQTLGQGPEFLTYFQNEAQLEKSRLLSDRFSAERPKGSFSTLEIQRTEQGDSAMYLCASSLDVAAEQYFGPGTRLTVT.